These 24 T cell receptor beta chains were sequenced from one sample in a study of beta chain features in type 1 diabetes (dated by TCRdb to between 2018 and 2020). The method was the immunoSEQ multiplex PCR assay. The High Capacity cDNA Reverse Transcription Kit was used to reverse transcribe all of the isolated RNA, meaning that expressed TCRB transcripts were what got sequenced. Held by TCRdb, this immuneACCESS table contains in-frame sequences only and omits some clones. Under half of the omission traces to an unresolved V gene where checked; the cause of the rest is unknown. For this sample there are roughly 310,000 clones; approximately 11% appear just once. The top ten constitute more than 0.015% of the sample. Sequencing was done on a sample of naive CD4+ T cells from blood. This specimen's cell subset or site label, per the study, means: true naive CD4+ T cells. The receptors were gathered from a woman in her twenties or thirties in good health.

A few counts support this clone. The genes are TRBV28 and TRBJ2-7, with D possibly matching TRBD1 (5 bases). CDR1 is MDHEN and CDR2 is SYDVKM in the germline V gene. Deletions cut 2 bases from V and 4 bases from J, with 9 bases between. The CDR3 runs 13 residues. This CDR3 reads CASSLPPGYEQYF. CDR3 sequence (DNA): TGTGCCAGCAGTTTACCCCCAGGGTACGAGCAGTACTTC.

This clone was found a few times. The chain joins TRBV5-1 to TRBJ2-7; TRBD1 matches at 9 bases. This CDR3 is 13 amino acids long. Germline values: CDR1 SGHRS, CDR2 YFSETQ. Trimming removed 4 bases from V and 5 bases from J; junction bases left unmatched: 4. The CDR3 nucleotides read TGCGCCAGCAGCAAGGGACAGGGTGACGAGCAGTACTTC. Amino acids: CASSKGQGDEQYF.

The chain couples TRBV10-3 to TRBJ2-3; D gene unclear. Germline-derived CDR1 and CDR2 are ENHRY and SYGVKD. The CDR3 is 13 residues long. The V and J ends lost 11 bases and 1 base respectively, with 13 bases between them. The CDR3 coding sequence is TGTGCCCTTGGAGCAAGTGGCACAGATACGCAGTATTTT. It is translated as CALGASGTDTQYF.

In its sample, this clone was seen a few times. J is TRBJ2-3 and V is TRBV10-3; possibly TRBD2 for D (5 bases). CDR1 is ENHRY and CDR2 is SYGVKD in the germline V gene. The germline V and J ends were trimmed by 8 bases and 5 bases, with 8 bases remaining between them. There are 11 residues in the CDR3. The CDR3 DNA is TGTGCCATCTTGGGGAGAGATACGCAGTATTTT. As protein: CAILGRDTQYF.

The DNA for the CDR3 is TGTGCCAGCGGTTCGGGCGGGACTAATTACAATGAGCAGTTCTTC. Its protein is CASGSGGTNYNEQFF. The V gene is TRBV5-6, the J gene TRBJ2-1; 7 bases fit TRBD2. Trimming at V came to 7 bases and at J to 4 bases, leaving 11 bases not matched to a gene. CDR3 length equals 15 residues. Germline V gives CDR1 SGHDT, CDR2 YYEEEE.

This clone showed up just a few times. V usage is TRBV30 and J usage is TRBJ2-7; no definite D call. The CDR3 has 14 amino acids. Deletions cut 1 base from V and 2 bases from J, with 12 bases between. CDR1 GTSNPN and CDR2 SVGIG come from the germline V gene (reference sequence). CDR3 in DNA: TGTGCCTGGAGTGACCGCGGTAACCCCTACGAGCAGTACTTC. Protein sequence: CAWSDRGNPYEQYF.

This clone was observed a few times. The chain couples TRBV29-1 to TRBJ2-7, with D possibly TRBD1 on 6 matching bases. Trimming took 2 bases from V and 1 from J, leaving 12 bases between them. The CDR3 is 14 amino acids. Germline CDR1 SQVTM, CDR2 ANQGSEA. The CDR3 DNA reads as TGCAGCGTTGAAAAGGGCAGGGGATCCTACGAGCAGTACTTC. This translates into CSVEKGRGSYEQYF.

This clone was counted a single time. The rearrangement uses TRBV7-3 and TRBJ2-5; D gene ambiguous. V lost 4 bases to trimming and J lost 4 bases, with 13 bases between them. The germline CDR1 and CDR2 sequences are SGHTA and FQGTGA. CDR3 length equals 14 residues. The CDR3 here is CASSSFAPGETQYF. DNA of the CDR3: TGTGCCAGCAGCTCCTTTGCTCCGGGAGAGACCCAGTACTTC. Combining the CDR3 with reference TRBV7-3 and TRBJ2-5 gives the whole variable domain GAGVSQTPSNKVTEKGKYVELRCDPISGHTALYWYRQSLGQGPEFLIYFQGTGAADDSGLPNDRFFAVRPEGSVSTLKIQRTERGDSAVYLCASSSFAPGETQYFGPGTRLLVL.

This chain connects TRBV6-5 to TRBJ2-7; D may be TRBD1 (6 bases). V lost 5 bases to trimming and J lost 2 bases, with 13 bases between them. This CDR3 is 14 amino acids long. Germline V CDR1 and CDR2: MNHEY, SVGAGI. CDR3 nucleotide sequence: TGTGCCAGCAGTAGGGGGACCTCTACCTACGAGCAGTACTTC. This translates into CASSRGTSTYEQYF.

V usage is TRBV11-2 and J usage is TRBJ2-7, with 13 bases identical to TRBD2. Per the germline V gene, CDR1 is SGHAT and CDR2 is FQNNGV. V lost 5 bases, J lost 3 bases, and 4 bases stayed unmatched. This CDR3 comprises 15 residues. CDR3 sequence: CASSRGLAGDYEQYF. DNA of the CDR3: TGTGCCAGCAGCCGCGGACTAGCGGGGGACTACGAGCAGTACTTC.

The V call is TRBV7-2, the J call TRBJ2-1; 15 bases are a match to TRBD2. The germline CDR1 and CDR2 sequences are SGHTA and FQGNSA. V was clipped by 2 bases and J by 7 bases; unmatched bases: 9. CDR3 length: 18 residues. CDR3 region: CASSLLRRTSGRENEQFF. CDR3 nucleotides: TGTGCCAGCAGCTTATTGAGGAGGACTAGCGGGAGGGAGAATGAGCAGTTCTTC. Full variable domain (rest looked up from reference TRBV7-2 and TRBJ2-1): GAGVSQSPSNKVTEKGKDVELRCDPISGHTALYWYRQSLGQGLEFLIYFQGNSAPDKSGLPSDRFSAERTGGSVSTLTIQRTQQEDSAVYLCASSLLRRTSGRENEQFFGPGTRLTVL.

The chain recombines TRBV29-1 with TRBJ2-3; possible D gene TRBD2, 5 bases. The CDR3 covers 13 residues. Germline CDR1 and CDR2: SQVTM and ANQGSEA. Between the trimmed V and J ends, which lost 2 bases and 6 bases, there was a span of 12 bases. The CDR3 region has the DNA TGCAGCGTTGAATCGGCGACGGGGGATACGCAGTATTTT. Its protein product is CSVESATGDTQYF.

This clone was counted between two and nine times. V gene TRBV15 combines with J gene TRBJ2-5; the D gene is possibly TRBD1 (6 bases). Looked up from germline, CDR1 is LNHNV and CDR2 is YYDKDF (reference sequence). The CDR3 contains 14 residues. V was shortened by 0 bases and J by 5 bases, with 10 bases between the two germline ends. This CDR3 is CATSRDRGEETQYF. The CDR3 DNA sequence: TGTGCCACCAGCAGAGACAGGGGCGAGGAGACCCAGTACTTC.

J is TRBJ2-3 and V is TRBV5-1; TRBD1 is a possible D gene (6 bases). The ends were cut back, 0 bases at V and 2 bases at J, with 13 bases in the middle. CDR1 is SGHRS, CDR2 YFSETQ, per germline. This CDR3 is 16 amino acids long. The DNA for the CDR3 is TGCGCCAGCAGCTTGGGACCACAGGGATACACAGATACGCAGTATTTT. This codes for CASSLGPQGYTDTQYF.

There are a few counts of this clone. V and J are TRBV4-3 and TRBJ1-2, with D possibly TRBD1 on 6 matching bases. V lost 1 base and J lost 2, with 8 bases in between. CDR1 and CDR2 from the germline V gene are LGHNA and YSLEER. The CDR3 runs 14 residues. The CDR3 sequence: CASSQGQENYGYTF. CDR3 DNA sequence: TGCGCCAGCAGCCAAGGACAGGAGAACTATGGCTACACCTTC.

This clone was seen more than once but under ten times. The V gene is TRBV11-3, the J gene TRBJ2-5; TRBD1 aligns across 7 bases. V lost 5 bases to trimming and J lost 2 bases; unmatched junction nucleotides: 2. This CDR3 contains 13 residues. Germline CDR1 is SGHNT and CDR2 is YENEEA. CDR3 sequence: CASSRDRQETQYF. The CDR3 DNA sequence: TGTGCCAGCAGCCGGGACAGACAAGAGACCCAGTACTTC.

This clone has a handful of counts. Other DNA sequences from this sample encode an identical CDR3 as well. The chain is built from TRBV20-1 and TRBJ2-7; D possibly corresponds to TRBD2 (5 bases). This CDR3 region has 11 residues. The ends were cut back, 6 bases at V and 3 bases at J, with 9 bases in the middle. Germline loops: CDR1 DFQATT, CDR2 SNEGSKA (reference sequence). The CDR3 sequence: CSARDLYEQYF. The CDR3 DNA sequence: TGCAGTGCCCGGGATCTCTACGAGCAGTACTTC.

The CDR3 nucleotides read TGTGCCAGCAGTGACCCTAGCGGGAGCAGGATCTCCTACAATGAGCAGTTCTTC. Its translation is CASSDPSGSRISYNEQFF. The gene calls are TRBV6-1 and TRBJ2-1; 10 bases are shared with TRBD2. This CDR3 is built from 18 residues. Germline assignment: CDR1 MNHNS and CDR2 SASEGT. J gave up 0 bases and V 3 bases, and 8 bases lay outside the gene matches.

V usage is TRBV6-5 and J usage is TRBJ2-7; perhaps TRBD2 as D (5 bases). In germline, CDR1 is MNHEY, CDR2 SVGAGI. V shed 6 bases and J shed 6 bases, with 21 bases lying between them. The CDR3 runs to 15 residues. DNA of the CDR3: TGTGCCAGCAGAGACTACCTGGGCGGAAACCCCGAGCAGTACTTC. This translates into CASRDYLGGNPEQYF.

This clone was observed a handful of times. This chain joins TRBV6-6 and TRBJ2-1, with D possibly TRBD2 on 5 matching bases. V was shortened by 5 bases and J by 8 bases, with 10 bases between the two germline ends. Looked up from germline, CDR1 is MNHNY and CDR2 is SVGAGI (reference sequence). The CDR3 is made up of 12 amino acids. CDR3 sequence: CASSPGLDEQFF. CDR3 DNA: TGTGCCAGCAGTCCCGGACTGGATGAGCAGTTCTTC.

This clone has just a few counts. This chain connects TRBV4-1 to TRBJ2-7; 10 nucleotides agree with TRBD2. The junction had 1 base not matched to a gene; V was cut back by 1 base and J by 1 base. The CDR3 runs 15 residues. In germline, CDR1 is MGHRA, CDR2 YSYEKL. CDR3 amino acids: CASSQVTSGSYEQYF. The CDR3 region has the DNA TGCGCCAGCAGCCAAGTGACTAGCGGGTCCTACGAGCAGTACTTC.

In its sample, this clone was seen a few times. The chain recombines TRBV7-2 with TRBJ2-7; the match to TRBD2 covers 8 bases. With 1 base clipped from V and 4 bases from J, the junction kept 6 bases outside the gene matches. In germline, CDR1 is SGHTA, CDR2 FQGNSA. The CDR3 is 15 amino acids. In DNA, the CDR3 is TGTGCCAGCAGCTTAGGAGTTAGCGGGGATTACGAGCAGTACTTC. Encoded protein: CASSLGVSGDYEQYF.

J is TRBJ2-1 and V is TRBV5-4, with TRBD1 matching 7 bases. With 0 bases clipped from V and 2 bases from J, the junction kept 2 bases outside the gene matches. The CDR3 consists of 15 residues. Per the germline V gene, CDR1 is SGHNT and CDR2 is YYREEE (reference sequence). The CDR3 protein is CASSLATGAYNEQFF. The CDR3, as DNA: TGTGCCAGCAGCTTGGCTACAGGGGCCTACAATGAGCAGTTCTTC.

This clone was observed a handful of times. This chain uses TRBV18 with TRBJ1-5, with 10 bases fitting TRBD1. This CDR3 spans 14 amino acids. With 5 bases clipped from V and 5 bases from J, the junction kept 3 bases outside the gene matches. The germline V gene has CDR1 KGHSH and CDR2 LQKENI. The CDR3 reads CASSSGQGYQPQHF. CDR3 DNA sequence: TGTGCCAGCTCATCGGGACAGGGGTATCAGCCCCAGCATTTT.